Below, 15 T cell receptor beta chains from the same sample are listed, as sequenced in a study of molecular identifiers for immune sequencing clone quantification. TCRdb independently ran MiXCR on the PCR reads; one entry per CDR3 protein. Of 85,000 to 90,000 distinct CDR3 sequences in the sample, about 20% were seen once. The sample comprised naive CD8+ T cells from blood, with Jurkat cell RNA spiked in. Subset of the sample: FACS-sorted CD8+CD4-CCR7+CD45RA+ naive T cells. The receptors were sampled from a human donor in good health. Some libraries in this study had Jurkat cell RNA spiked in.

On this clonotype itself: Likely a read error: the CDR3 ends without its conserved phenylalanine or tryptophan. The chain couples TRBV7-9 to TRBJ1-5; maybe TRBD1 (5 bases). V was trimmed by 5 bases and J by 0 bases, leaving 17 bases between them. The germline gives CDR1 SEHNR, CDR2 FQNEAQ (reference sequence). The CDR3 covers 17 residues. This CDR3 is CASSAGRGVDSNQPQHL. The CDR3 nucleotides read TGTGCCAGCAGCGCAGGACGGGGGGTGGATAGCAATCAGCCCCAGCATCTT.

This clonotype was observed a handful of times. A read error may explain this, as a much larger clone is one base away. The chain has TRBV6-2 or TRBV6-3 and TRBJ2-6; D perhaps matches TRBD1 (6 bases). This CDR3 spans 18 amino acids. CDR1 and CDR2 (germline): MNHEY, SVGEGT. As DNA, the CDR3 is TGTGCCGGCAGTTACCAAACAGGGAAGGGCTCTGGGGCCAACGTCCTGACTTTC. Protein: CAGSYQTGKGSGANVLTF.

V usage is TRBV7-6 and J usage is TRBJ2-7; 10 nucleotides agree with TRBD2. The CDR3 length is 16 residues. CDR1 is SGHVS, CDR2 FNYEAQ, per germline. The J segment lost 0 bases and the V segment lost 4 bases, leaving 6 bases of the junction unmatched. CDR3 bases: TGTGCCAGCAGCTCCCTAGCGGGGGCGAGCTCCTACGAGCAGTACTTC. Translating gives CASSSLAGASSYEQYF.

Many counts were recorded for this clonotype. CDR3 loop: CASSPQSGGWYEQYF. In DNA, the CDR3 is TGTGCCAGCAGTCCCCAGTCGGGAGGATGGTACGAGCAGTACTTC. The V call is TRBV27, the J call TRBJ2-7, with 7 bases aligning to TRBD2. CDR1 MNHEY and CDR2 SMNVEV come from the germline V gene (reference sequence). The CDR3 is 15 residues long. V shed 5 bases, J shed 4 bases, and the junction held 11 bases outside the gene matches.

Points on this clonotype: Germline and junction disagree at one end, which may indicate a read error. The chain joins TRBV5-1 to TRBJ1-1, with TRBD1 identical over 9 bases. The V gene's germline CDR1 is SGHRS and CDR2 YFSETQ. The CDR3 is 13 amino acids. CDR3 residues: CANSLDRGTEAFF. In nucleotides, the CDR3 is TGCGCCAACAGCCTGGACAGGGGCACTGAAGCTTTCTTT.

This clonotype was seen many times. The chain joins TRBV4-3 to TRBJ2-1, with 8 bases identical to TRBD1. Germline V gene lookup returns CDR1 LGHNA and CDR2 YSLEER. The CDR3 length is 15 residues. The ends lost 0 bases at V and 7 bases at J; junction bases unmatched: 5. CDR3 loop: CASSQDRQGRNEQFF. The CDR3 DNA follows: TGCGCCAGCAGCCAAGACAGACAGGGGAGGAATGAGCAGTTCTTC.

Comments on this clonotype: A single base separates this from a much larger clone, so it may be a read error. This chain uses TRBV12-3 or TRBV12-4 with TRBJ2-5; no reliable D call. Trimming stripped 3 bases from V and 5 bases from J, with 7 bases between. This CDR3 spans 12 amino acids. CDR3 nucleotides: TGTGCCAGCAGTTTCGCACCCGAGACCCAGTACTTC. Its translation is CASSFAPETQYF.

This clonotype came up many times. The chain links TRBV9 to TRBJ2-3, with no clear D. Trimming stripped 0 bases from V and 2 bases from J, with 13 bases between. This CDR3 contains 16 residues. Germline lookup yields CDR1 SGDLS and CDR2 YYNGEE. In DNA form, the CDR3 reads TGTGCCAGCAGCGTAGCTCCGGATTTCCCCACAGATACGCAGTATTTT. It encodes CASSVAPDFPTDTQYF.

Only a few counts were recorded for this clonotype. It may be a read error: a sequence one base away is much more abundant. The chain carries TRBV11-2 and TRBJ2-5; TRBD1 matches at 12 bases. Unmatched junction bases numbered 6, after V lost 5 bases and J lost 5 bases. The CDR3 runs 15 residues. Germline V gene sequence: CDR1 SGHAT, CDR2 FQNNGV. This CDR3 reads CASSKGQGATETQYF. The CDR3 DNA is TGTGCCAGCAGCAAGGGACAGGGGGCGACGGAGACCCAGTACTTC.

This clonotype was counted many times. The rearrangement links TRBV19 to TRBJ1-1, with TRBD1 as a possible D gene (5 bases). Germline V gene lookup returns CDR1 LNHDA and CDR2 SQIVND (reference sequence). V shed 2 bases and J shed 5 bases, with 12 bases lying between them. The CDR3 has 14 amino acids. The CDR3 bases are TGTGCCAGTAGTATACGTGTGGGGGTTACTGAAGCTTTCTTT. Its translation: CASSIRVGVTEAFF.

The chain combines TRBV7-9 with TRBJ2-3, with 7 bases identical to TRBD1. J lost 4 bases, V lost 4 bases, and 8 bases had no gene match. Germline values: CDR1 SEHNR, CDR2 FQNEAQ (reference sequence). The CDR3 has 15 residues. The CDR3 reads CASSSGTDNADTQYF. The CDR3, as DNA: TGTGCCAGCAGCTCGGGGACAGACAACGCAGATACGCAGTATTTT.

This clonotype was observed at least ten times. J is TRBJ1-1 and V is TRBV6-1, with D hard to call. V was clipped by 2 bases and J by 0 bases, with 10 bases between them. The CDR3 runs 15 residues. The germline V gene has CDR1 MNHNS and CDR2 SASEGT. As DNA, the CDR3 is TGTGCCAGCAGTGAAATAGGCCTCATGAACACTGAAGCTTTCTTT. Its translation: CASSEIGLMNTEAFF.

The chain carries TRBV6-2 or TRBV6-3 and TRBJ2-2; D ambiguous. Germline values: CDR1 MNHEY, CDR2 SVGEGT. This CDR3 comprises 16 residues. Trimming left V 4 bases short and J 0 bases short, with 12 bases between. The CDR3 bases are TGTGCCAGCAGTTGGCTCCGGCTAGCGAACACCGGGGAGCTGTTTTTT. This encodes CASSWLRLANTGELFF.

This clonotype was seen a handful of times. The chain recombines TRBV27 with TRBJ2-7; the D gene is possibly TRBD1 (6 bases). CDR1 is MNHEY and CDR2 is SMNVEV in the germline V gene (reference sequence). The V end was cut by 5 bases, the J end by 0 bases, with 17 bases between. CDR3 length: 16 residues. The CDR3 sequence: CASSTLRRDNSYEQYF. CDR3 nucleotides: TGTGCCAGCAGTACCCTCCGCCGGGACAACTCCTACGAGCAGTACTTC.

The genes are TRBV29-1 and TRBJ2-3, with 12 bases that match TRBD2. The germline gives CDR1 SQVTM, CDR2 ANQGSEA. The ends lost 3 bases at V and 2 bases at J; junction bases unmatched: 3. CDR3 length equals 15 residues. Here the CDR3 DNA reads TGCAGCGTTGAGCTAGCGGGAGGGCTCACAGATACGCAGTATTTT. Amino acid sequence: CSVELAGGLTDTQYF.